This paragraph reports one T cell receptor (beta chain). Clones were read by immunoSEQ multiplex PCR, and TCRdb kept only the in-frame ones, dropping some. The repertoire holds around 400,000 clones, more than 70% seen once, with more than 1% in the top ten. This sample is drawn from a study of blood T cell repertoires in COVID-19. About the research overall: Some COVID-19 samples were acute and others convalescent; all came from the United States, Italy and Spain. PBMCs, B-cell-depleted T cells, or T cells were the source of the cDNA or gDNA that made up the material.

Looked up from germline, CDR1 is SGDLS and CDR2 is YYNGEE. The CDR3 sequence is 14 residues long. V was clipped by 3 bases and J by 5 bases; unmatched bases: 7. Sequenced: peripheral blood. The clonotype originates from a man between 35 and 55 years old with acute or convalescent COVID-19. The chain has TRBV9 and TRBJ2-7; TRBD1 aligns across 8 bases. CDR3 region: CASSDPDRGHEQYF. DNA of the CDR3: TGTGCCAGCAGCGACCCTGACAGGGGTCACGAGCAGTACTTC.